The 23 T cell receptor beta chains below come from one sample, sequenced in a study of breast tumors, draining lymph nodes, adjacent tissues (dated by TCRdb to the mid-2010s). The library came from multiplex PCR. Reads for this sample came from an Illumina HiSeq 2000. TCRdb's own reprocessing of the public reads used fastp at Q25 and MiXCR and kept productive beta chains. For every CDR3 protein sequence, its rows merge into one entry that carries the most common genes and DNA. The sample table records 30,000 to 40,000 distinct CDR3 sequences; roughly 32% of these occur just once. The top ten constitute approximately 11% of the sample. The sample consisted of breast tumor tissue. All receptors come from a female donor with breast cancer. Some clones in this sample may be carry-over from other donors' samples.

About this clonotype: This may be a read error: a much more frequent sequence differs by one nucleotide. The J gene is TRBJ1-2, the V gene TRBV12-3 or TRBV12-4, with D perhaps matching TRBD1 (5 bases). The germline V and J ends were trimmed by 2 bases and 3 bases, with 10 bases remaining between them. CDR3 length equals 14 residues. CDR3 nucleotide sequence: TGTGCCAGCAGTTTACAGGGAGGGGACTATGGCTACACCTTC. This sequence encodes CASSLQGGDYGYTF.

The chain joins TRBV7-9 to TRBJ1-4; 7 bases line up with TRBD1. The trim removed 2 bases at V and 5 bases at J, leaving 8 bases unmatched. The CDR3 is made up of 16 amino acids. CDR1 is SEHNR and CDR2 is FQNEAQ in the germline V gene (reference sequence). The CDR3 nucleotides read TGTGCCAGCAGCTTATCCGGGACAGAAGTGAATGAAAAACTGTTTTTT. Amino acid sequence: CASSLSGTEVNEKLFF.

This clonotype was observed once. J is TRBJ2-1 and V is TRBV12-3 or TRBV12-4; 10 nucleotides align to TRBD2. V shed 6 bases, J shed 7 bases, and the junction held 9 bases outside the gene matches. This CDR3 has 15 residues. CDR3 DNA sequence: TGTGCCAGCAGCAGGACTAGCGGACACGGGAATGAGCAGTTCTTC. Protein product: CASSRTSGHGNEQFF.

The chain recombines TRBV5-4 with TRBJ2-1; maybe TRBD1 (5 bases). Germline values: CDR1 SGHNT, CDR2 YYREEE (reference sequence). The CDR3 runs 15 residues. V was pared by 0 bases and J by 2 bases, with 9 bases between. The CDR3 protein is CASSLDRSPYNEQFF. CDR3 sequence (DNA): TGTGCCAGCAGCTTGGACAGGTCCCCCTACAATGAGCAGTTCTTC.

This clonotype was seen more than once but under ten times. CDR3 region: CASRAQGRGVTGELFF. In DNA form, the CDR3 reads TGTGCCAGCAGGGCCCAGGGACGGGGTGTCACCGGGGAGCTGTTTTTT. The rearrangement links TRBV6-1 to TRBJ2-2, with D tentatively TRBD1 or TRBD2 (5 bases each). CDR1 MNHNS and CDR2 SASEGT come from the germline V gene. V was pared by 6 bases and J by 4 bases, with 18 bases between. The CDR3 extends over 16 amino acids.

About this clonotype itself: A much larger clone differs from this one at a single base, so this may be a read error. The gene calls are TRBV7-6 and TRBJ2-5, with 10 nucleotides matching TRBD1. CDR3 length: 17 residues. CDR1 and CDR2 (germline): SGHVS, FNYEAQ. Trimming took 8 bases from V and 5 from J; bases not matched to a gene: 17. For the CDR3, the DNA is TGTGCCAGCGGCTCCTATTCCGGGACAGGGGTAGGGGAGACCCAGTACTTC. The encoded protein is CASGSYSGTGVGETQYF.

There are many counts of this clonotype. The chain carries TRBV4-3 and TRBJ1-5, with no clear D. CDR1 LGHNA and CDR2 YSLEER come from the germline V gene. V was pared by 4 bases and J by 3 bases, with 7 bases between. This CDR3 contains 13 residues. The CDR3 DNA follows: TGCGCCAGCAGCCTAACCTACAATCAGCCCCAGCATTTT. Encoded protein: CASSLTYNQPQHF.

This clonotype was seen ten or more times. The genes are TRBV5-8 and TRBJ2-1, with a possible D match to TRBD2 (5 bases). This CDR3 spans 15 amino acids. Germline V gene lookup returns CDR1 SGHTS and CDR2 YDEGEE. Between the trimmed V and J ends, which lost 0 bases and 5 bases, there was a span of 12 bases. The chain's CDR3 is CASSLVAGQNNEQFF. CDR3 DNA sequence: TGTGCCAGCAGCTTGGTTGCGGGTCAGAACAATGAGCAGTTCTTC. The full variable domain, in which reference TRBV5-8 and TRBJ2-1 provide the parts outside the CDR3, is EAGVTQSPTHLIKTRGQQATLRCSPISGHTSVYWYQQALGLGLQFLLWYDEGEERNRGNFPPRFSGRQFPNYSSELNVNALELEDSALYLCASSLVAGQNNEQFFGPGTRLTVL.

This clonotype was picked up many times. This sequence joins TRBV10-3 and TRBJ1-6; no definite D call. The germline V gene encodes CDR1 ENHRY and CDR2 SYGVKD. The CDR3 is 14 amino acids. Trimming removed 4 bases from V and 7 bases from J, with 11 bases in between. The CDR3 loop is CAISVGGPNSPLHF. As DNA, the CDR3 is TGTGCCATCAGTGTAGGCGGACCCAATTCACCCCTCCACTTT.

In this sample, this clonotype turned up a few times. The chain couples TRBV6-2 or TRBV6-3 to TRBJ2-6; no definite D call. Trimming removed 5 bases from V and 3 bases from J, with 17 bases in between. Germline-derived CDR1 and CDR2 are MNHEY and SVGEGT. CDR3 length: 17 residues. In nucleotides, the CDR3 is TGTGCCAGCAGTCCGTCGACCGGTTTATATGGGGCCAACGTCCTGACTTTC. Translated, it gives CASSPSTGLYGANVLTF.

Note on this clonotype: The CDR3 does not end in the conserved phenylalanine or tryptophan, so this is likely a read error. This sequence joins TRBV6-6 and TRBJ2-4; D may be TRBD1 or TRBD2 (5 bases each). This CDR3 has 15 residues. Trimming cost V 4 bases and J 1 base, with 11 bases left between them. From germline, CDR1 is MNHNY and CDR2 SVGAGI (reference sequence). DNA for the CDR3: TGTGCCAGCAGTTCCGGAGAGGGGGCCAAAAACATTCAGTACATC. It encodes CASSSGEGAKNIQYI.

This clonotype has a handful of counts. This chain uses TRBV28 with TRBJ2-1, with 10 bases identical to TRBD1. With 5 bases clipped from V and 9 bases from J, the junction kept 7 bases outside the gene matches. This CDR3 comprises 14 residues. In germline, CDR1 is MDHEN, CDR2 SYDVKM. In nucleotides, the CDR3 is TGTGCCAGCAGTCCCTGGGACAGGGGCGGTGAGCAGTTCTTC. Residues: CASSPWDRGGEQFF.

This clonotype was detected many times. The V gene is TRBV9, the J gene TRBJ1-2; D remains unclear. V was clipped by 0 bases and J by 8 bases, with 17 bases between them. The CDR3 has 15 amino acids. Per the germline V gene, CDR1 is SGDLS and CDR2 is YYNGEE. Written as DNA, the CDR3 is TGTGCCAGCAGCGTAGCGGCAGAGAGGCTATCAGGCTACACCTTC. This codes for CASSVAAERLSGYTF.

This clonotype was observed many times. The rearrangement links TRBV29-1 to TRBJ2-5; TRBD1 matches 9 bases. The ends lost 6 bases at V and 4 bases at J; junction bases unmatched: 9. The CDR3 loop spans 14 amino acids. The germline CDR1 and CDR2 sequences are SQVTM and ANQGSEA. The CDR3 region has the DNA TGCAGCGTCCGGCCTACAGGGGGCCGAGAGACCCAGTACTTC. Amino acids: CSVRPTGGRETQYF.

This clonotype has a count of ten or more. The rearrangement joins TRBV5-5 to TRBJ2-7, with a weak D call TRBD1 (5 bases). Germline CDR1 reads SGHKS; CDR2 reads YYEKEE (reference sequence). The CDR3 has 15 residues. V was shortened by 0 bases and J by 4 bases, with 14 bases between the two germline ends. CDR3 in amino acids: CASSLAPGWSYEQYF. CDR3 in DNA: TGTGCCAGCAGCTTGGCCCCAGGGTGGTCGTACGAGCAGTACTTC.

Ten or more counts support this clonotype. The chain couples TRBV11-2 to TRBJ2-1; D remains ambiguous. Germline V gives CDR1 SGHAT, CDR2 FQNNGV. Trimming shortened V by 1 base and J by 0 bases, and 13 bases separated the two germline ends. The CDR3 is 17 amino acids. The DNA for the CDR3 is TGTGCCAGCAGCTTAGCAGTCCGGCAGTCCTCCTACAATGAGCAGTTCTTC. It encodes CASSLAVRQSSYNEQFF. The whole variable domain, filled in from reference TRBV11-2 and TRBJ2-1, reads EAGVAQSPRYKIIEKRQSVAFWCNPISGHATLYWYQQILGQGPKLLIQFQNNGVVDDSQLPKDRFSAERLKGVDSTLKIQPAKLEDSAVYLCASSLAVRQSSYNEQFFGPGTRLTVL.

The table lists this clonotype with a few counts. The chain carries TRBV6-2 or TRBV6-3 and TRBJ2-1; TRBD2 matches at 9 bases. Germline V lookup: CDR1 MNHEY, CDR2 SVGEGT. There are 17 residues in the CDR3. Germline trimming cut 6 bases from V and 4 bases from J; bases unmatched to any gene: 13. DNA of the CDR3: TGTGCCAGCAGCCGAACTAGCGGGTCGGGCCCTTACAATGAGCAGTTCTTC. Translated, it gives CASSRTSGSGPYNEQFF.

This clonotype was detected ten times or more. The chain employs TRBV19 and TRBJ2-2; TRBD1 is a possible D gene (6 bases). Germline V gene lookup returns CDR1 LNHDA and CDR2 SQIVND (reference sequence). Trimming stripped 4 bases from V and 6 bases from J, with 15 bases between. CDR3 length equals 15 residues. The CDR3, as DNA: TGTGCCAGTAGTAGCGAAACAGGGACCCCCGGGGAGCTGTTTTTT. This codes for CASSSETGTPGELFF.

This clonotype ranks as medium-sized (0.01 to 0.1%). The chain is built from TRBV6-1 and TRBJ2-7; D is uncertain. V was trimmed by 3 bases and J by 9 bases, leaving 15 bases between them. Germline CDR1 MNHNS, CDR2 SASEGT. The length of the CDR3 is 13 residues. The CDR3: CASSEATQVSQYF. The CDR3 nucleotides read TGTGCCAGCAGTGAGGCCACCCAGGTGTCGCAGTACTTC.

This clonotype was observed many times. The V call is TRBV7-9, the J call TRBJ2-3; 11 nucleotides line up with TRBD2. The CDR3 covers 17 residues. Germline V lookup: CDR1 SEHNR, CDR2 FQNEAQ (reference sequence). V trimming: 5 bases; J trimming: 5 bases; junction bases outside the gene matches: 12. The CDR3 region has the DNA TGTGCCAGCAGCCCGACCCTGGGGCTAGCGGGAGGAGATACGCAGTATTTT. Translation gives CASSPTLGLAGGDTQYF.

With regard to this clonotype: This clone may be a read error of a much larger clone one base away. This is likely a read error, given that the CDR3 carries no conserved phenylalanine or tryptophan at its end. The chain joins TRBV30 to TRBJ1-3, with TRBD1 matching 7 bases. J gave up 2 bases and V 4 bases, and 5 bases lay outside the gene matches. Germline lookup yields CDR1 GTSNPN and CDR2 SVGIG (reference sequence). The CDR3 totals 14 residues. The CDR3 is CAWTQTGAGNTIYL. The CDR3, as DNA: TGTGCCTGGACCCAAACAGGGGCTGGAAACACCATATATCTT.

Many counts were recorded for this clonotype. This rearrangement joins TRBV20-1 to TRBJ2-5; 7 nucleotides line up with TRBD2. Germline-derived CDR1 and CDR2 are DFQATT and SNEGSKA (reference sequence). The J segment lost 5 bases and the V segment lost 5 bases, leaving 5 bases of the junction unmatched. The CDR3 is 12 residues long. CDR3 protein: CSAGLVEETQYF. The DNA of the CDR3 is TGCAGTGCTGGACTAGTCGAGGAGACCCAGTACTTC.

This clonotype was seen repeatedly, ten times or more. The CDR3 bases are TGCAGTGCTAGAACCGGGACCCCAAATGGGGAGCAGTACTTC. This encodes CSARTGTPNGEQYF. The gene calls are TRBV20-1 and TRBJ2-7, with D perhaps matching TRBD1 or TRBD2 (5 bases each). Germline CDR1 and CDR2: DFQATT and SNEGSKA (reference sequence). The CDR3 runs 14 residues. V was pared by 2 bases and J by 7 bases, with 18 bases between.